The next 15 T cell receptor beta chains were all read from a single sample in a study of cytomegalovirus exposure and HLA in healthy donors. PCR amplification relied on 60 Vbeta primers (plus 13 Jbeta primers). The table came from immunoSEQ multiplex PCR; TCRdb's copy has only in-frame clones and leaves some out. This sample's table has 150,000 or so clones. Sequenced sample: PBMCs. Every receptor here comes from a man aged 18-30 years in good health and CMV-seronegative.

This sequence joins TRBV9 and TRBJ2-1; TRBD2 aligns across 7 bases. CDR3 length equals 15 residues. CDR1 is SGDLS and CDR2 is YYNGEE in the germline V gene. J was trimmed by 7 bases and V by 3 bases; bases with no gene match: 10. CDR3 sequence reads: CASSGSSGLGNEQFF. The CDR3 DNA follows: TGTGCCAGCAGCGGATCTAGCGGCCTTGGGAATGAGCAGTTCTTC.

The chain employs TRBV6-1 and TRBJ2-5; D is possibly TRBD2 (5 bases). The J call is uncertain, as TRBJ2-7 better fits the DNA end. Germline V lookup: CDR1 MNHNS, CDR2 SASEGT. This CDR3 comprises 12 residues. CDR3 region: CASSERGYEQYF. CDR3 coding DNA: TGTGCCAGCAGTGAAAGAGGGTACGAGCAGTACTTC.

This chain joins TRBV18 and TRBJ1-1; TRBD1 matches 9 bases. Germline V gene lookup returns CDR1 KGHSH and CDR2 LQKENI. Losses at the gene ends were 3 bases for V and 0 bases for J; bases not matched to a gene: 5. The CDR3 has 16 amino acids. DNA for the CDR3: TGTGCCAGCTCACCTGGGACAGGGCCCATGAACACTGAAGCTTTCTTT. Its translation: CASSPGTGPMNTEAFF.

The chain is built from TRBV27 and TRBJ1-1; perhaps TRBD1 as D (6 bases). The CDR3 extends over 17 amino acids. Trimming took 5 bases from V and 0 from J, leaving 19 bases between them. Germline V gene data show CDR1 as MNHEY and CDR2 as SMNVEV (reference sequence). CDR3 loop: CASSRGGSSTMNTEAFF. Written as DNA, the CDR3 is TGTGCCAGCAGTCGCGGGGGCTCTAGCACCATGAACACTGAAGCTTTCTTT.

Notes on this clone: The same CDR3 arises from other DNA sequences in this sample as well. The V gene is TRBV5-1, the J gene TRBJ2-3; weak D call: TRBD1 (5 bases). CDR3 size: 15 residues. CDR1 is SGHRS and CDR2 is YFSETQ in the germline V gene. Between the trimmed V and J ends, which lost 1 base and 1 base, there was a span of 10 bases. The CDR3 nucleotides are TGCGCCAGCAGCTTGAGGGGTCTCGGCACAGATACGCAGTATTTT. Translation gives CASSLRGLGTDTQYF.

This CDR3 reads CASSENWGREYTF. Here the CDR3 DNA reads TGTGCCAGCAGCGAAAACTGGGGCAGGGAATACACCTTC. The chain joins TRBV7-2 to TRBJ1-2, with a weak D call TRBD1 (5 bases). Looked up from germline, CDR1 is SGHTA and CDR2 is FQGNSA. Trimming stripped 5 bases from V and 11 bases from J, with 18 bases between. The CDR3 sequence is 13 residues long.

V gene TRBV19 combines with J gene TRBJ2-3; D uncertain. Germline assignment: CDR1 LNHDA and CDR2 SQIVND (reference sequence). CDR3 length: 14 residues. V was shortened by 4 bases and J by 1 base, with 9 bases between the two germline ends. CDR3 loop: CASSNYGGTDTQYF. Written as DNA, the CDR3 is TGTGCCAGTAGTAACTACGGAGGCACAGATACGCAGTATTTT.

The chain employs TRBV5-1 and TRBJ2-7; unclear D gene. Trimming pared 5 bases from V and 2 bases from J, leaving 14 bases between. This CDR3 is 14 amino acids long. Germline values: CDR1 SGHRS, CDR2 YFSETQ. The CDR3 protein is CASRRETGPYEQYF. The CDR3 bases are TGCGCCAGCAGACGAGAGACTGGTCCCTACGAGCAGTACTTC.

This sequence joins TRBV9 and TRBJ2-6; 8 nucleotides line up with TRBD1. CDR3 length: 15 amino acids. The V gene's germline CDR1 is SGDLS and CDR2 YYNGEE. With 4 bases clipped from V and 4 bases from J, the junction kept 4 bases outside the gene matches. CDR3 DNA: TGTGCCAGCAGCCGGACAGGGACCGGGGCCAACGTCCTGACTTTC. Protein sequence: CASSRTGTGANVLTF.

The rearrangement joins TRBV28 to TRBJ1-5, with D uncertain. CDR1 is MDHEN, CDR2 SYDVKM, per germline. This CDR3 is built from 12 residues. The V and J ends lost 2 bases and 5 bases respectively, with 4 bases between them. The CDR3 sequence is CASSLTHQPQHF. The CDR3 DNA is TGTGCCAGCAGTTTAACTCATCAGCCCCAGCATTTT.

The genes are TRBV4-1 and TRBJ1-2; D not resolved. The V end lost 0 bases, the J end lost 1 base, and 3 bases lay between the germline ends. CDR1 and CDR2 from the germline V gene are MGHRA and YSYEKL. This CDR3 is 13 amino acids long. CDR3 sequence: CASSQDGNYGYTF. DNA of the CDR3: TGCGCCAGCAGCCAAGACGGTAACTATGGCTACACCTTC.

DNA for the CDR3: TGTGCCAGCAGTTATGAGGGAGGGGAGCAGTACTTC. This gives the protein CASSYEGGEQYF. The chain links TRBV6-5 to TRBJ2-7; 7 positions match TRBD2. The CDR3 consists of 12 residues. J gave up 7 bases and V 3 bases, and 3 bases lay outside the gene matches. Germline CDR1 reads MNHEY; CDR2 reads SVGAGI.

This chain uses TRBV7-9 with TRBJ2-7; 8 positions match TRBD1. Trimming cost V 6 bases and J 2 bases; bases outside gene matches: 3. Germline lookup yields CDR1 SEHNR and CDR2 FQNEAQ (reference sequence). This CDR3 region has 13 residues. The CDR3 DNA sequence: TGTGCCAGCAGGCCAGGGGGCACCTACGAGCAGTACTTC. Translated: CASRPGGTYEQYF. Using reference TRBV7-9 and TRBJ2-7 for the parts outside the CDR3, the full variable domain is DTGVSQNPRHKITKRGQNVTFRCDPISEHNRLYWYRQTLGQGPEFLTYFQNEAQLEKSRLLSDRFSAERPKGSFSTLEIQRTEQGDSAMYLCASRPGGTYEQYFGPGTRLTVT.

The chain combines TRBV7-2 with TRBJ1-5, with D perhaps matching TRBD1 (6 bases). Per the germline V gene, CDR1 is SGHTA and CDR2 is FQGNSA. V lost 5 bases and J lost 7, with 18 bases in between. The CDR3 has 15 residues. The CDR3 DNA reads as TGTGCCAGCAGCGCCCCACAGGGTGTAGGGCAGCCCCAGCATTTT. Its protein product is CASSAPQGVGQPQHF. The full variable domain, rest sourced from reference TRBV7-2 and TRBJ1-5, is GAGVSQSPSNKVTEKGKDVELRCDPISGHTALYWYRQSLGQGLEFLIYFQGNSAPDKSGLPSDRFSAERTGGSVSTLTIQRTQQEDSAVYLCASSAPQGVGQPQHFGDGTRLSIL.

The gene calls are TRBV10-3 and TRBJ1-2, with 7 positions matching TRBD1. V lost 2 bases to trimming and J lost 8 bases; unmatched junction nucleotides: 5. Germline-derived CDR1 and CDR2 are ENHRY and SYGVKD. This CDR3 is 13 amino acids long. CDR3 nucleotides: TGTGCCATCAGTGAGGACAGGGTGAGCGGCTACACCTTC. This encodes CAISEDRVSGYTF.